This T cell receptor beta chain was found in a study of PD-L1 blockade in urothelial cancer. For the study at large: Before enrollment, 0 to 3 chemotherapy regimens had been given to patients.

Germline V gene lookup returns CDR1 KGHSH and CDR2 LQKENI. The CDR3 loop spans 12 amino acids. Trimming shortened V by 3 bases and J by 4 bases, and 4 bases separated the two germline ends. The investigators introduced synthetic TCR analog templates into each PCR as spikes. TCRdb's copy holds only in-frame clones and misses some; the assay was immunoSEQ multiplex PCR. The profile shows about 36,000 clones, approximately 34% of them singletons. The chain recombines TRBV18 with TRBJ2-1; D ambiguous. This TCR was sampled from a man in his 60s with urothelial cancer. The specimen comprised tumor tissue, sampled before atezolizumab (anti-PD-L1) treatment. CDR3 protein: CASSPEYNEQFF. CDR3 nucleotides: TGTGCCAGCTCACCGGAATACAATGAGCAGTTCTTC.